This T cell receptor beta chain emerged from a study of Graves' ophthalmopathy and Graves' hyperthyroidism. Overall study: There was a collection of peripheral blood at initial diagnosis, before any treatment.

Points from the study as a whole: In blood, most expanded thyroid clonotypes above 0.001 frequency were also detected.

This clonotype was seen at least ten times. Antigen: not known. The CDR3 loop spans 14 amino acids. CDR1 LNHDA and CDR2 SQIVND come from the germline V gene (reference sequence). V was pared by 4 bases and J by 4 bases, with 14 bases between. Amplified material comprised TCR beta CDR3 regions derived from RNA transcripts. Investigators did first-round RT-PCR with HTBI primers, then second-round multiplex PCR. TCRdb processed the multiplex PCR reads anew with MiXCR; each CDR3 protein has one entry. The sample includes approximately 480,000 distinct CDR3 sequences, under 15% seen only once; the top ten take 8% to 10%.

Source material: blood. The sequence was obtained from a woman aged 25 to 39 with Graves' ophthalmopathy. The chain is built from TRBV19 and TRBJ2-7; possibly TRBD1 or TRBD2 for D (5 bases each). CDR3 sequence: CASSKAGSGYEQYF. As DNA, the CDR3 is TGTGCCAGTAGTAAGGCAGGGTCGGGGTACGAGCAGTACTTC.